The rows below give T cell receptor beta chains drawn from one sample of a study of blood T cell repertoires in COVID-19. Some clones are missing from TCRdb's copy, which holds only in-frame ones; the method was immunoSEQ multiplex PCR. This sample has 650,000 to 800,000 clones; approximately 90% occur once, and the top ten carry approximately 0.3%. Sequenced: peripheral blood. Receptors were obtained from a woman aged 18-29 years with acute or convalescent COVID-19. Both conserved end residues are part of each CDR3. D genes are given only for firm matches. Some rows have no size entry. The others give once, few or many, or a class for an expanded clone.

d_gene: TRBD1
j_gene: TRBJ2-7
abundance: once
v_gene: TRBV27
CDR3nt: TGTGCCAGCAGTTGGGGGACAGGGGGACTAACCTACGAGCAGTACTTC
CDR3aa: CASSWGTGGLTYEQYF

d_gene: .
j_gene: TRBJ2-7
abundance: .
v_gene: TRBV13
CDR3nt: TGTGCCAGCAGCTTAGGCGGCAGGACGGGGTTGTACTTC
CDR3aa: CASSLGGRTGLYF

d_gene: .
j_gene: TRBJ1-1
abundance: .
v_gene: TRBV6-5
CDR3nt: TGTGCCAGCAGTTTCGGGACACTACTTGAAGCTTTCTTT
CDR3aa: CASSFGTLLEAFF

d_gene: .
j_gene: TRBJ1-5
abundance: .
v_gene: TRBV21-1
CDR3nt: TGTGCCAGCAGCGGGGGACAGGGGTCACCCAATCAGCCCCAGCATTTT
CDR3aa: CASSGGQGSPNQPQHF

d_gene: TRBD2
j_gene: TRBJ2-3
abundance: .
v_gene: TRBV6-5
CDR3nt: TGTGCCAGCAGTTTAGCGGGTGATGATACGCAGTATTTT
CDR3aa: CASSLAGDDTQYF

d_gene: TRBD1
j_gene: TRBJ1-1
abundance: .
v_gene: TRBV6-6
CDR3nt: TGTGCCAGCAGTCGCAACAGGGGGCGTGCGTATCGGACTGAAGCTTTCTTT
CDR3aa: CASSRNRGRAYRTEAFF

d_gene: TRBD2
j_gene: TRBJ2-3
abundance: .
v_gene: TRBV5-6
CDR3nt: TGTGCCAGCAGCTTGACGGCTAGCGGGGCAGATACGCAGTATTTT
CDR3aa: CASSLTASGADTQYF

d_gene: .
j_gene: TRBJ1-2
abundance: .
v_gene: TRBV7-2
CDR3nt: TGTGCCAGCAGCTTAGGGGACATCCGTTCTTACTATGGCTACACCTTC
CDR3aa: CASSLGDIRSYYGYTF

d_gene: TRBD1
j_gene: TRBJ2-3
abundance: .
v_gene: TRBV24-1
CDR3nt: TGTGCCACCAGTGAACCCTCTCCAGGGACAGGGGTAGGGACAGATACGCAGTATTTT
CDR3aa: CATSEPSPGTGVGTDTQYF

d_gene: .
j_gene: TRBJ1-3
abundance: .
v_gene: TRBV2
CDR3nt: TGTGCCAGCAAGACGGGGGGCGCTAACTCTGGAAACACCATATATTTT
CDR3aa: CASKTGGANSGNTIYF

d_gene: .
j_gene: TRBJ1-3
abundance: once
v_gene: TRBV18
CDR3nt: TGTGCCAGCTCTGGTGACTTCAGATCTGGAAACACCATATATTTT
CDR3aa: CASSGDFRSGNTIYF

d_gene: TRBD1
j_gene: TRBJ1-1
abundance: .
v_gene: TRBV4-3
CDR3nt: TGCGCCAGCAGCAAAACCGGGACAGGGGTTGGCACTGAAGCTTTCTTT
CDR3aa: CASSKTGTGVGTEAFF

d_gene: .
j_gene: TRBJ2-7
abundance: once
v_gene: TRBV19
CDR3nt: TGTGCCAGTAGCTTTGGCCCGGCGGGGACGGGATACGAGCAGTACTTC
CDR3aa: CASSFGPAGTGYEQYF

d_gene: .
j_gene: TRBJ2-1
abundance: .
v_gene: TRBV30
CDR3nt: TGTGCCTGGAGTGCCGGGACACGCCGTGAGCAGTTCTTC
CDR3aa: CAWSAGTRREQFF

d_gene: TRBD1
j_gene: TRBJ2-2
abundance: .
v_gene: TRBV4-1
CDR3nt: TGCGCCAGCAGCCGCTTGGGACAGGGCCCCGGGGAGCTGTTTTTT
CDR3aa: CASSRLGQGPGELFF

d_gene: .
j_gene: TRBJ2-3
abundance: .
v_gene: TRBV19
CDR3nt: TGTGCCAGTAGTGTCCGGGACACAGACACAGATACGCAGTATTTT
CDR3aa: CASSVRDTDTDTQYF

d_gene: .
j_gene: TRBJ2-7
abundance: .
v_gene: TRBV20-1
CDR3nt: TGCAGTGCTAGCGCGACGGGTGAGCAGTACTTC
CDR3aa: CSASATGEQYF